This entry describes one T cell receptor beta chain. Its specificity is not known. The data were taken from a study of CD8 T cells in acute hepatitis C reinfection. General study results and limits: All groups preferentially used TRBV04 and TRBV06, which was not due to overrepresentation in the naive pool.

Between the trimmed V and J ends, which lost 1 base and 3 bases, there was a span of 18 bases. This CDR3 has 17 residues. Germline V gives CDR1 MGHRA, CDR2 YSYEKL. This table comes from immunoSEQ multiplex PCR, and its TCRdb copy is limited to in-frame clones, with some not included. Here the sample spans more than 35,000 clones, around nine tenths being singletons. The time point is: naive CD8 control sorted from an acute-time-point sample. Acute primary HCV infection: positive HCV RNA or antibody test after negative test within 24 weeks. Dead cells were excluded, and live cells stained for CD3, CD8 and CD45RO.

This sequence was found in a man aged 30 to 45 with chronic hepatitis C. The V and J genes are TRBV4-1 and TRBJ1-1; D remains unclear. The sequencing input was naive CD8+ T cells from PBMCs. CDR3 region: CASSQVGRRGPDTEAFF. CDR3 bases: TGCGCCAGCAGCCAAGTCGGGCGGCGTGGGCCGGACACTGAAGCTTTCTTT.